The 25 T cell receptor beta chains listed next were all sequenced from one sample in a study of regulatory T cells in long-lasting Graves disease. Arm-PCR with iRepertoire HTBI primers amplified the CDR3 regions for these TCR beta libraries. From the multiplex PCR reads, TCRdb called clonotypes with MiXCR, one entry per CDR3 protein. The sample gives around 460,000 distinct CDR3 sequences, 20% to 25% of which show up once; around 7% is in the top ten. Indicated time point: persistent/refractory GD, antithyroid drugs over 5 years with positive TRAb. Preparation of the TCR library used RNA extracted from PBMCs. The sequencing used peripheral blood mononuclear cells (PBMCs), collected when the disease was refractory, from a patient treated with antithyroid drugs. The receptors here all came from a female donor with Graves disease.

A word on this clonotype: This may stem from a read error, because a much larger clone lies one nucleotide away. Without the conserved terminal phenylalanine or tryptophan, this CDR3 likely stems from a read error. The chain carries TRBV7-2 and TRBJ1-1; TRBD1 is a possible D gene (5 bases). The CDR3 consists of 15 residues. Trimming left V 1 base short and J 4 bases short, with 13 bases between. Per the germline V gene, CDR1 is SGHTA and CDR2 is FQGNSA. CDR3 nucleotide sequence: TGTGCCAGCAGCTTAGAGGCAGGGAGGAGCACTGAAGCTTTCTCT. As protein: CASSLEAGRSTEAFS.

This clonotype was seen repeatedly, ten times or more. This chain links TRBV20-1 with TRBJ1-1; no firm D call. The CDR3 contains 14 residues. V gave up 0 bases and J gave up 4 bases, with 12 bases separating them. Germline CDR1 is DFQATT and CDR2 is SNEGSKA (reference sequence). Here the CDR3 DNA reads TGCAGTGCTAGAGATCCTACTACCTTCACTGAAGCTTTCTTT. The encoded protein is CSARDPTTFTEAFF.

This clonotype was counted a few times. This sequence joins TRBV9 and TRBJ1-6, with D possibly TRBD1 on 6 matching bases. Germline-derived CDR1 and CDR2 are SGDLS and YYNGEE. The CDR3 sequence is 17 residues long. V was trimmed by 4 bases and J by 9 bases, leaving 23 bases between them. The CDR3 is CASSMTGTPTIGSPLHF. The CDR3 nucleotides read TGTGCCAGCAGCATGACCGGGACACCCACCATCGGTTCACCCCTCCACTTT.

The chain employs TRBV6-5 and TRBJ2-2, with 10 bases identical to TRBD2. Germline CDR1 is MNHEY and CDR2 is SVGAGI. Trimming took 4 bases from V and 1 from J; bases not matched to a gene: 3. The CDR3 sequence is 16 residues long. CDR3 in amino acids: CASSSGLAMNTGELFF. The CDR3 DNA sequence: TGTGCCAGCAGTTCGGGACTAGCGATGAACACCGGGGAGCTGTTTTTT.

The chain has TRBV15 and TRBJ1-4; no clear D gene. Germline V gives CDR1 LNHNV, CDR2 YYDKDF (reference sequence). This CDR3 is built from 13 residues. Trimming cost V 3 bases and J 5 bases, with 7 bases left between them. The CDR3, as DNA: TGTGCCACCAGCAGGGGCGCCAATGAAAAACTGTTTTTT. Translating it yields CATSRGANEKLFF.

In this sample, this clonotype turned up many times. The rearrangement joins TRBV10-2 to TRBJ1-1; D might be TRBD1 (5 bases). Trimming shortened V by 7 bases and J by 5 bases, and 14 bases separated the two germline ends. This CDR3 region has 13 residues. The germline V gene has CDR1 WSHSY and CDR2 SAAADI. The CDR3 spells CASMRDVWTEAFF. In DNA, the CDR3 is TGCGCCAGCATGAGGGACGTTTGGACTGAAGCTTTCTTT.

The V and J genes are TRBV27 and TRBJ2-2, with TRBD1 matching over 10 bases. The CDR3 contains 17 residues. Germline CDR1 MNHEY, CDR2 SMNVEV (reference sequence). The V segment lost 0 bases and the J segment 3 bases; nucleotides outside the gene matches: 4. CDR3 amino acids: CASSLSRTGGHTGELFF. The CDR3 nucleotides read TGTGCCAGCAGTTTATCAAGGACAGGGGGACACACCGGGGAGCTGTTTTTT.

This clonotype came up a few times. V is TRBV30 and J is TRBJ1-2; no clear D gene. This CDR3 is built from 12 residues. Germline V gene sequence: CDR1 GTSNPN, CDR2 SVGIG (reference sequence). Between the trimmed V and J ends, which lost 0 bases and 4 bases, there was a span of 6 bases. The CDR3 nucleotides read TGTGCCTGGAGTGTAGGCCTCTATGGCTACACCTTC. Translating gives CAWSVGLYGYTF.

This clonotype was recorded a few times. The chain has TRBV28 and TRBJ2-2; maybe TRBD2 (7 bases). CDR3 length: 19 residues. Per germline, CDR1 MDHEN and CDR2 SYDVKM. Between the trimmed V and J ends, which lost 4 bases and 1 base, there was a span of 22 bases. The CDR3 region is CASSSPPPAGGQNTGELFF. CDR3 in DNA: TGTGCCAGCAGTTCCCCACCCCCCGCCGGGGGGCAGAACACCGGGGAGCTGTTTTTT.

This clonotype was seen at least ten times. The chain couples TRBV12-5 to TRBJ2-7; D is ambiguous. The CDR3 is 15 amino acids. V was pared by 7 bases and J by 1 base, with 17 bases between. Germline V lookup: CDR1 LGHNT, CDR2 FRNRAP. The chain's CDR3 is CASATTTNPSYEQYF. In DNA, the CDR3 is TGTGCTAGTGCCACCACGACAAACCCTTCCTACGAGCAGTACTTC.

V and J are TRBV20-1 and TRBJ2-5; D tentatively reads TRBD1 or TRBD2 (5 bases each). Trimming took off 6 bases at V and 1 base at J, with 12 bases between the two ends. From germline, CDR1 is DFQATT and CDR2 SNEGSKA (reference sequence). This CDR3 comprises 13 residues. The CDR3 DNA follows: TGCAGTGCGAACCGGGACGGCCAAGAGACCCAGTACTTC. This codes for CSANRDGQETQYF.

This clonotype was seen ten or more times. This sequence joins TRBV3-1 and TRBJ2-5; D unclear. Germline lookup yields CDR1 LGHDT and CDR2 YNNKEL (reference sequence). Trimming removed 5 bases at V and 4 bases at J, with 11 bases between. The CDR3 consists of 13 residues. The CDR3 reads CASSSQWGETQYF. The CDR3 DNA sequence: TGTGCCAGCAGCTCGCAATGGGGAGAGACCCAGTACTTC.

This clonotype was seen only a few times. The V call is TRBV2, the J call TRBJ2-3, with D perhaps matching TRBD1 or TRBD2 (5 bases each). The CDR3 is 12 amino acids. Trimming shortened V by 7 bases and J by 4 bases, and 9 bases separated the two germline ends. Germline CDR1 is SNHLY and CDR2 is FYNNEI. The CDR3 reads CASNTGPDTQYF. The CDR3 bases are TGTGCCAGCAATACGGGACCAGATACGCAGTATTTT.

This clonotype was seen a handful of times. The chain links TRBV4-2 to TRBJ1-2; no firm D call. V was pared by 0 bases and J by 3 bases, with 11 bases between. The CDR3 is 15 residues long. In germline, CDR1 is LGHNA, CDR2 YNFKEQ. CDR3 region: CASSQEPTRYYGYTF. CDR3 nucleotide sequence: TGTGCCAGCAGCCAAGAGCCGACCCGATACTATGGCTACACCTTC.

J is TRBJ1-4 and V is TRBV6-9; TRBD1 is a possible D gene (6 bases). Germline V gene lookup returns CDR1 MNHGY and CDR2 SVAAGI. V was cut by 3 bases and J by 4 bases, with 24 bases left in between. The CDR3 runs to 19 residues. The CDR3 spells CASSYSISPGDTDNEKLFF. In nucleotides, the CDR3 is TGTGCCAGCAGTTACTCAATCTCCCCAGGGGACACTGATAATGAAAAACTGTTTTTT.

There are a few counts of this clonotype. This sequence joins TRBV7-9 and TRBJ2-7; D may be TRBD2 (5 bases). The germline V gene has CDR1 SEHNR and CDR2 FQNEAQ (reference sequence). Trimming removed 1 base at V and 1 base at J, with 14 bases between. The CDR3 length is 16 residues. In nucleotides, the CDR3 is TGTGCCAGCAGCTTAGATGTTCGGGAAGGATCCTACGAGCAGTACTTC. Residues: CASSLDVREGSYEQYF.

This clonotype has at least ten counts. The rearrangement links TRBV15 to TRBJ2-6, with D uncertain. The ends were cut back, 4 bases at V and 2 bases at J, with 6 bases in the middle. The CDR3 runs 14 residues. CDR1 LNHNV and CDR2 YYDKDF come from the germline V gene (reference sequence). DNA for the CDR3: TGTGCCACCAGCAACTTCCCTGGGGCCAACGTCCTGACTTTC. It specifies CATSNFPGANVLTF.

The rearrangement uses TRBV5-1 and TRBJ2-5; 7 positions match TRBD1. Per the germline V gene, CDR1 is SGHRS and CDR2 is YFSETQ. After removal of 2 bases from V and 0 bases from J, the junction contained 13 bases not matched to a gene. The CDR3 runs to 18 residues. In DNA, the CDR3 is TGCGCCAGCAGCTTTGGCCGGGACAGAAATATGTACCAAGAGACCCAGTACTTC. This translates into CASSFGRDRNMYQETQYF.

The chain employs TRBV11-2 and TRBJ2-7; D is ambiguous. The CDR3 has 11 amino acids. Germline V gene data show CDR1 as SGHAT and CDR2 as FQNNGV. Deletions cut 7 bases from V and 2 bases from J, with 6 bases between. Here the CDR3 reads CASTEAYEQYF. The CDR3 bases are TGTGCCAGCACAGAGGCCTACGAGCAGTACTTC.

The V call is TRBV29-1, the J call TRBJ1-1; tentative D call: TRBD1 (6 bases). V gave up 7 bases and J gave up 6 bases, with 18 bases separating them. The CDR3 length is 13 residues. Per the germline V gene, CDR1 is SQVTM and CDR2 is ANQGSEA. The CDR3 spells CSAETSGAPEAFF. DNA for the CDR3: TGCAGCGCCGAGACGTCGGGGGCCCCTGAAGCTTTCTTT.

This clonotype has a count of ten or more. The chain carries TRBV28 and TRBJ2-5, with TRBD1 identical over 7 bases. Germline values: CDR1 MDHEN, CDR2 SYDVKM. Germline trimming cut 3 bases from V and 3 bases from J; bases unmatched to any gene: 4. This CDR3 has 14 residues. CDR3 region: CASSFETGKETQYF. DNA of the CDR3: TGTGCCAGCAGTTTCGAGACAGGGAAAGAGACCCAGTACTTC. Together with reference TRBV28 and TRBJ2-5, the CDR3 gives the full variable domain: DVKVTQSSRYLVKRTGEKVFLECVQDMDHENMFWYRQDPGLGLRLIYFSYDVKMKEKGDIPEGYSVSREKKERFSLILESASTNQTSMYLCASSFETGKETQYFGPGTRLLVL.

Comment on this clonotype: One end of the junction is discordant with germline, which a read error may explain. J is TRBJ1-1 and V is TRBV6-1; no clear D gene. The CDR3 has 13 residues. The germline V gene encodes CDR1 MNHNS and CDR2 SASEGT. CDR3 sequence: CANSPGRWTEAFF. The DNA of the CDR3 is TGTGCCAACAGTCCGGGCAGGTGGACTGAAGCTTTCTTT.

The V and J genes are TRBV20-1 and TRBJ2-5; D may be TRBD2 (5 bases). The V gene lost 3 bases and the J gene lost 3 bases, with 8 bases spanning the gap. Germline-derived CDR1 and CDR2 are DFQATT and SNEGSKA (reference sequence). This CDR3 is 12 amino acids long. CDR3 region: CSASRTEETQYF. Written as DNA, the CDR3 is TGCAGTGCTAGCCGGACTGAAGAGACCCAGTACTTC.

The chain links TRBV7-9 to TRBJ1-2; TRBD1 might be the D (6 bases). This CDR3 region has 15 residues. Germline-derived CDR1 and CDR2 are SEHNR and FQNEAQ (reference sequence). V lost 5 bases and J lost 4, with 17 bases in between. The CDR3 nucleotides are TGTGCCAGCAGCCCCCAGGGGTCCAAAGTCTATGGCTACACCTTC. Amino acids: CASSPQGSKVYGYTF.

This chain connects TRBV2 to TRBJ2-7, with a tentative D call TRBD1 (5 bases). Germline V lookup: CDR1 SNHLY, CDR2 FYNNEI. The CDR3 extends over 16 amino acids. Trimming stripped 4 bases from V and 0 bases from J, with 16 bases between. The CDR3 reads CASSGRWGESSYEQYF. The DNA for the CDR3 is TGTGCCAGCAGTGGAAGATGGGGCGAGAGCTCCTACGAGCAGTACTTC. Filled out from reference TRBV2 and TRBJ2-7, the complete variable domain reads EPEVTQTPSHQVTQMGQEVILRCVPISNHLYFYWYRQILGQKVEFLVSFYNNEISEKSEIFDDQFSVERPDGSNFTLKIRSTKLEDSAMYFCASSGRWGESSYEQYFGPGTRLTVT.